This TCR beta chain is drawn from a study of T-cell memory formation after mild COVID-19. This CDR3 is 14 amino acids long. Germline CDR1 reads MNHNY; CDR2 reads SVGAGI (reference sequence). With 0 bases removed from V and 4 bases from J, the gap between germline ends came to 9 bases. Study-wide results and limits: The SARS-CoV-2 specificity of second-wave clones reaching peak at day 37 remained unverified.

This clonotype was recorded many times. What it binds is not known. 5'RACE, which relied on constant-segment primers, yielded TCR alpha and TCR beta cDNA libraries carrying sample barcodes and UMIs. TCRdb re-called the 5' RACE reads through MiXCR, storing one row per CDR3 protein. The repertoire holds 200,000 or so distinct CDR3 sequences, with approximately 20% as singletons. The sample comprised PBMCs or a T cell subset sorted from them (not recorded which). The receptor comes from an adult woman who had mild COVID-19 (a few samples of this study predate the infection). Cell type and time point are not known. This chain uses TRBV6-6 with TRBJ2-5; D is possibly TRBD1 (5 bases). The CDR3 nucleotides read TGTGCCAGCAGTTACTCAGTAGGGGCAGAGACCCAGTACTTC. Translation: CASSYSVGAETQYF.